The present T cell receptor beta chain was sequenced within a study of patients and donors after allogeneic stem cell transplantation. Each CDR3 protein gets one entry after TCRdb re-called the RT-PCR reads with MiXCR. The table includes fewer than 200,000 distinct CDR3 sequences, approximately 30% detected once. Per the germline V gene, CDR1 is DFQATT and CDR2 is SNEGSKA (reference sequence). Trimming took 0 bases from V and 5 from J, leaving 14 bases between them. The CDR3 runs 15 residues. The TCR was taken from a human donor who was either an allogeneic HSCT recipient or a stem cell or donor lymphocyte infusion donor (not recorded which). It is not recorded whose cells these are; they may come from a transplant donor. The sequencing sample was made of blood, either unsorted or a sorted T cell fraction (not recorded which). The chain carries TRBV20-1 and TRBJ2-1; D is unclear. In DNA form, the CDR3 reads TGCAGTGCTAGAGATATTGGATTAACCGACAATGAGCAGTTCTTC. The encoded protein is CSARDIGLTDNEQFF.